The 2 T cell receptor beta chains below come from one sample, sequenced in a study of tumor-infiltrating lymphocytes in primary liver carcinoma. Reverse transcription of 500 to 650 ng total RNA with a constant-region primer produced TCR beta cDNA. The TCR beta library was amplified through three nested multiplex PCR rounds in a modified ARM-PCR procedure. Rounds one and two of PCR, each of 10 cycles, were primed with TRBV1-TRBV30 forward primers and a C-beta reverse primer. MiXCR, applied by TCRdb to the multiplex PCR reads, yields one record per CDR3 protein. The sample holds a few hundred thousand distinct CDR3 sequences, 58% seen once. RNA was extracted from whole blood without cell sorting, alongside germline DNA. Source material: peripheral blood. The receptors stem from a woman in her 30s with primary liver carcinoma and hepatitis B virus infection.

With regard to this clonotype: Possible read error: a much larger clone is one base away. The V gene is TRBV29-1, the J gene TRBJ1-1; possible D gene TRBD1, 5 bases. The length of the CDR3 is 11 residues. Germline V gene data show CDR1 as SQVTM and CDR2 as ANQGSEA. V was clipped by 5 bases and J by 12 bases, with 16 bases between them. This chain's CDR3 is CSVNTGTQTFF. The CDR3 nucleotides are TGCAGCGTTAATACCGGGACCCAAACTTTCTTT.

Turning to this clonotype: Its ends do not fully match the called genes, so a read error is possible. The chain uses TRBV11-2 and TRBJ2-1; 7 bases align to TRBD2. The CDR3 runs to 15 residues. Germline V CDR1 and CDR2: SGHAT, FQNNGV. DNA for the CDR3: TGTGCCAGCAGCTTAATGCTAGCGGAGTGGAATGGGCAGTTTTTC. It codes for CASSLMLAEWNGQFF.